Listed here are 21 T cell receptor beta chains from one sample, sequenced in a study of cytomegalovirus exposure and HLA in healthy donors. Primers: 60 Vbeta forward and 13 Jbeta reverse. The protocol was immunoSEQ multiplex PCR, while the TCRdb copy is restricted to in-frame clones and leaves out a portion. This table has 100,000 to 120,000 clones, around four fifths appearing once. Material: PBMCs. These TCRs come from a man aged 30 to 45 in good health and CMV-seropositive.

This chain links TRBV5-1 with TRBJ2-7, with 8 bases fitting TRBD1. From germline, CDR1 is SGHRS and CDR2 YFSETQ. Trimming at V came to 4 bases and at J to 5 bases, leaving 8 bases not matched to a gene. This CDR3 comprises 14 residues. CDR3 residues: CASSVRQGIDEQYF. The CDR3 DNA reads TGCGCCAGCAGCGTTCGACAGGGGATCGACGAGCAGTACTTC.

This chain uses TRBV5-5 with TRBJ2-1; TRBD2 agrees at 15 bases. The CDR3 is made up of 17 amino acids. V dropped 5 bases and J dropped 3; count of bases not matched to a gene: 6. The germline V gene has CDR1 SGHKS and CDR2 YYEKEE (reference sequence). The CDR3 coding sequence is TGTGCCAGCAGTTACGGACTAGCGGGGGGGCTCTACAATGAGCAGTTCTTC. Protein: CASSYGLAGGLYNEQFF.

This chain uses TRBV25-1 with TRBJ2-3; 12 nucleotides match TRBD2. V was clipped by 7 bases and J by 0 bases; unmatched bases: 8. This CDR3 is built from 17 residues. The V gene's germline CDR1 is MGHDK and CDR2 SYGVNS. This chain's CDR3 is CASNPTSGGPSTDTQYF. The CDR3 DNA follows: TGTGCCAGCAACCCGACTAGCGGGGGACCTAGCACAGATACGCAGTATTTT.

This clone was seen just once. The J gene is TRBJ1-2, the V gene TRBV11-2; D is unresolved. With 6 bases removed from V and 7 bases from J, the gap between germline ends came to 24 bases. The CDR3 runs to 16 residues. Germline-derived CDR1 and CDR2 are SGHAT and FQNNGV. The CDR3 nucleotides are TGTGCCAGCAGACAAGTTGCGGGGAGGGCTTACCGTGGCTACACCTTC. Encoded protein: CASRQVAGRAYRGYTF. Supplemented by reference TRBV11-2 and TRBJ1-2, the full variable domain reads EAGVAQSPRYKIIEKRQSVAFWCNPISGHATLYWYQQILGQGPKLLIQFQNNGVVDDSQLPKDRFSAERLKGVDSTLKIQPAKLEDSAVYLCASRQVAGRAYRGYTFGSGTRLTVV.

V gene TRBV11-2 combines with J gene TRBJ1-2, with TRBD1 identical over 7 bases. The CDR3 extends over 15 amino acids. Per the germline V gene, CDR1 is SGHAT and CDR2 is FQNNGV. J was trimmed by 8 bases and V by 4 bases; bases with no gene match: 13. The CDR3 region is CASSSSPGRGEGYTF. The CDR3 DNA follows: TGTGCCAGCAGCTCCTCACCCGGCAGGGGGGAGGGCTACACCTTC. Based on the CDR3 plus reference TRBV11-2 and TRBJ1-2, the full variable domain is EAGVAQSPRYKIIEKRQSVAFWCNPISGHATLYWYQQILGQGPKLLIQFQNNGVVDDSQLPKDRFSAERLKGVDSTLKIQPAKLEDSAVYLCASSSSPGRGEGYTFGSGTRLTVV.

In its sample, this clone was seen a few times. The chain has TRBV30 and TRBJ1-2; tentative D call: TRBD1 (6 bases). The CDR3 has 13 amino acids. Germline CDR1 GTSNPN, CDR2 SVGIG (reference sequence). V gave up 7 bases and J gave up 0 bases, with 12 bases separating them. The CDR3 is CASPGASNYGYTF. The CDR3 nucleotides are TGTGCCTCGCCAGGGGCCTCTAACTATGGCTACACCTTC.

The chain carries TRBV25-1 and TRBJ1-5, with unresolved D. Germline V gene sequence: CDR1 MGHDK, CDR2 SYGVNS. CDR3 length equals 14 residues. The V gene lost 4 bases and the J gene lost 3 bases, with 10 bases spanning the gap. CDR3 bases: TGTGCCAGCAGTGGTTCAAGCGTCAATCAGCCCCAGCATTTT. It encodes CASSGSSVNQPQHF.

The rearrangement uses TRBV29-1 and TRBJ1-2; TRBD1 matches at 9 bases. The CDR3 totals 14 residues. From germline, CDR1 is SQVTM and CDR2 ANQGSEA. V lost 6 bases to trimming and J lost 5 bases; unmatched junction nucleotides: 10. CDR3 DNA sequence: TGCAGCGTCGGAGACGGGACAGGGTCTTATGGCTACACCTTC. This translates into CSVGDGTGSYGYTF.

The sample holds a few counts of this clone. The CDR3 bases are TGTGCCAGTAGTTCTACAGGGGAAAGCACAGATACGCAGTATTTT. Its translation is CASSSTGESTDTQYF. This sequence joins TRBV19 and TRBJ2-3; TRBD1 aligns across 7 bases. In germline, CDR1 is LNHDA, CDR2 SQIVND (reference sequence). CDR3 length: 15 amino acids. V shed 5 bases and J 0 bases; nucleotides not matched to a gene: 5. Drawing the rest from reference TRBV19 and TRBJ2-3, the complete variable domain is DGGITQSPKYLFRKEGQNVTLSCEQNLNHDAMYWYRQDPGQGLRLIYYSQIVNDFQKGDIAEGYSVSREKKESFPLTVTSAQKNPTAFYLCASSSTGESTDTQYFGPGTRLTVL.

The CDR3 DNA reads as TGCGCCAGCAGCCCGGGACAGGGGATGGCCACTGAAGCTTTCTTT. Encoded protein: CASSPGQGMATEAFF. The chain employs TRBV5-1 and TRBJ1-1, with TRBD1 matching 10 bases. The germline V gene encodes CDR1 SGHRS and CDR2 YFSETQ. The V gene end was trimmed by 4 bases and the J gene end by 4 bases; junction bases not matched to a gene: 7. This CDR3 contains 15 residues.

This chain links TRBV7-9 with TRBJ2-2; TRBD2 agrees at 10 bases. The germline gives CDR1 SEHNR, CDR2 FQNEAQ (reference sequence). J was trimmed by 7 bases and V by 4 bases; bases with no gene match: 12. The CDR3 is 17 residues long. The CDR3 DNA reads TGTGCCAGCAGCTGGGTAGCGGGGGGCCCATCCCACGGGGAGCTGTTTTTT. Protein sequence: CASSWVAGGPSHGELFF.

The V gene is TRBV2, the J gene TRBJ2-7; a weak D match, TRBD1 (5 bases). Germline V gives CDR1 SNHLY, CDR2 FYNNEI. The ends were cut back, 1 base at V and 2 bases at J, with 9 bases in the middle. CDR3 length: 14 amino acids. The CDR3 loop reads CASSEVVGAYEQYF. Written as DNA, the CDR3 is TGTGCCAGCAGTGAAGTAGTAGGGGCCTACGAGCAGTACTTC.

The chain is built from TRBV11-2 and TRBJ2-7; D may be TRBD1 (6 bases). Between the trimmed V and J ends, which lost 4 bases and 7 bases, there was a span of 17 bases. The CDR3 is 14 residues long. The germline gives CDR1 SGHAT, CDR2 FQNNGV. CDR3 DNA: TGTGCCAGCAGCTCCCCACAGGGTGCCTGGGAGCAGTACTTC. Its protein is CASSSPQGAWEQYF. The full variable domain, in which reference TRBV11-2 and TRBJ2-7 provide the parts outside the CDR3, is EAGVAQSPRYKIIEKRQSVAFWCNPISGHATLYWYQQILGQGPKLLIQFQNNGVVDDSQLPKDRFSAERLKGVDSTLKIQPAKLEDSAVYLCASSSPQGAWEQYFGPGTRLTVT.

The rearrangement links TRBV11-2 to TRBJ1-2, with a tentative D call TRBD1 (6 bases). Trimming took 5 bases from V and 8 from J, leaving 24 bases between them. CDR3 length: 16 amino acids. Per germline, CDR1 SGHAT and CDR2 FQNNGV. The CDR3 DNA is TGTGCCAGCAGCCAATTGAGCGGGACACCCTACAGGGGCTACACCTTC. It is translated as CASSQLSGTPYRGYTF.

In nucleotides, the CDR3 is TGTGCCAGCAGTGAAGCCTTGGGGACGACTAGCGGGGGTGATTGGGCCCAGTACTTC. This codes for CASSEALGTTSGGDWAQYF. V usage is TRBV6-1 and J usage is TRBJ2-5; 12 bases align to TRBD2. The CDR3 is made up of 19 amino acids. CDR1 and CDR2 (germline): MNHNS, SASEGT. The J segment lost 9 bases and the V segment lost 0 bases, leaving 17 bases of the junction unmatched.

The V and J genes are TRBV7-4 and TRBJ1-2; no definite D call. The CDR3 extends over 16 amino acids. Trimming shortened V by 5 bases and J by 0 bases, and 16 bases separated the two germline ends. Germline CDR1 reads SGHVT; CDR2 reads SQSDAQ. The CDR3 DNA reads TGTGCCAGCAGCGGTAGACAAGGTAGGTCTAACTATGGCTACACCTTC. Its protein is CASSGRQGRSNYGYTF.

The J gene is TRBJ1-1, the V gene TRBV18; 9 bases align to TRBD1. After removal of 3 bases from V and 4 bases from J, the junction contained 12 bases not matched to a gene. The germline V gene encodes CDR1 KGHSH and CDR2 LQKENI. CDR3 length equals 17 residues. The DNA of the CDR3 is TGTGCCAGCTCACCTTCCTTGACAGGGGGGTCGAGCACTGAAGCTTTCTTT. Encoded protein: CASSPSLTGGSSTEAFF. Based on the CDR3 plus reference TRBV18 and TRBJ1-1, the full variable domain is NAGVMQNPRHLVRRRGQEARLRCSPMKGHSHVYWYRQLPEEGLKFMVYLQKENIIDESGMPKERFSAEFPKEGPSILRIQQVVRGDSAAYFCASSPSLTGGSSTEAFFGQGTRLTVV.

Regarding this clone: The junction differs from germline at one of its ends, possibly a read error. The rearrangement uses TRBV7-3 and TRBJ2-7, with 9 bases identical to TRBD1. Per germline, CDR1 SGHTA and CDR2 FQGTGA. The CDR3 covers 14 residues. The CDR3 sequence is CASSPRDRDHEQYF. CDR3 sequence (DNA): TGCGCCAGCAGCCCCCGGGACAGGGACCACGAGCAGTACTTC.

V is TRBV5-1 and J is TRBJ1-1; D uncertain. V was cut by 5 bases and J by 0 bases, with 8 bases left in between. The CDR3 is made up of 13 amino acids. Germline V gene lookup returns CDR1 SGHRS and CDR2 YFSETQ. The chain's CDR3 is CASRESVNTEAFF. Written as DNA, the CDR3 is TGCGCCAGCAGAGAGAGTGTGAACACTGAAGCTTTCTTT.

The rearrangement links TRBV4-3 to TRBJ2-5; D might be TRBD1 (5 bases). This CDR3 spans 15 amino acids. Between the trimmed V and J ends, which lost 0 bases and 7 bases, there was a span of 15 bases. CDR1 LGHNA and CDR2 YSLEER come from the germline V gene. The CDR3 DNA sequence: TGCGCCAGCAGCCAAGATTTGGCGGCCACAGGGACCCAGTACTTC. This codes for CASSQDLAATGTQYF.

This chain joins TRBV6-5 and TRBJ2-5, with 12 positions matching TRBD2. Germline values: CDR1 MNHEY, CDR2 SVGAGI. The J segment lost 5 bases and the V segment lost 5 bases, leaving 3 bases of the junction unmatched. This CDR3 comprises 14 residues. The CDR3 spells CASSPSGGAETQYF. As DNA, the CDR3 is TGTGCCAGCAGTCCTAGCGGGGGGGCGGAGACCCAGTACTTC.